The next 7 T cell receptor beta chains were all read from a single sample in a study of blood T cell repertoires in COVID-19. Only in-frame clones appear in the TCRdb table, and some are missing; sequencing was by immunoSEQ multiplex PCR. The data show 150,000 to 200,000 clones, with more than 70% seen just once and under 7% held by the top ten. Sequencing was performed on PBMCs or T cells enriched from blood (not recorded which). These receptors all stem from a man aged 35 to 55 who had recovered from COVID-19.

This chain uses TRBV7-9 with TRBJ1-5, with D possibly matching TRBD1 (5 bases). The CDR3 contains 15 residues. CDR1 is SEHNR and CDR2 is FQNEAQ in the germline V gene (reference sequence). V was shortened by 5 bases and J by 0 bases, with 11 bases between the two germline ends. CDR3 sequence reads: CASSPGGGSNQPQHF. The CDR3 nucleotides are TGTGCCAGCAGCCCGGGGGGGGGTAGCAATCAGCCCCAGCATTTT.

The V gene is TRBV4-2, the J gene TRBJ1-1; D remains ambiguous. V was trimmed by 1 base and J by 7 bases, leaving 10 bases between them. CDR3 length equals 13 residues. From germline, CDR1 is LGHNA and CDR2 YNFKEQ. CDR3 sequence reads: CASSQGPSGEAFF. CDR3 nucleotide sequence: TGTGCCAGCAGCCAAGGTCCGTCGGGTGAAGCTTTCTTT.

This clone was recorded a few times. This chain links TRBV6-6 with TRBJ2-1; 10 positions agree with TRBD1. From germline, CDR1 is MNHNY and CDR2 SVGAGI (reference sequence). V shed 7 bases, J shed 6 bases, and the junction held 6 bases outside the gene matches. This CDR3 is 14 amino acids long. This CDR3 is CASNRDRGFNEQFF. The CDR3 coding sequence is TGTGCCAGCAACAGGGACAGGGGATTCAATGAGCAGTTCTTC.

The chain joins TRBV27 to TRBJ1-5; 7 bases map to TRBD1. Per germline, CDR1 MNHEY and CDR2 SMNVEV (reference sequence). This CDR3 has 14 residues. V shed 7 bases and J 7 bases; nucleotides not matched to a gene: 10. The CDR3 sequence is CASNPGQDGQPQHF. DNA of the CDR3: TGTGCCAGCAACCCAGGACAGGACGGGCAGCCCCAGCATTTT.

This clone has just a few counts. V usage is TRBV9 and J usage is TRBJ1-5; no clear D gene. CDR1 is SGDLS, CDR2 YYNGEE, per germline. The CDR3 contains 14 residues. V lost 0 bases to trimming and J lost 3 bases, with 7 bases between them. The CDR3 loop is CASSVDSSNQPQHF. CDR3 bases: TGTGCCAGCAGCGTAGACAGCTCCAATCAGCCCCAGCATTTT.

The chain is built from TRBV19 and TRBJ2-7; the match to TRBD2 covers 8 bases. From germline, CDR1 is LNHDA and CDR2 SQIVND (reference sequence). J lost 7 bases, V lost 5 bases, and 10 bases had no gene match. The CDR3 covers 14 residues. CDR3 amino acids: CASSPAGGAGEQYV. CDR3 sequence (DNA): TGTGCCAGTAGTCCGGCCGGGGGGGCGGGAGAGCAGTACGTC.

This clone was seen a handful of times. The V gene is TRBV30, the J gene TRBJ1-1, with 7 bases fitting TRBD1. The V segment lost 1 base and the J segment 11 bases; nucleotides outside the gene matches: 10. The CDR3 contains 13 residues. CDR1 GTSNPN and CDR2 SVGIG come from the germline V gene (reference sequence). CDR3 region: CAWSGQGLRQAFF. The CDR3 region has the DNA TGTGCCTGGAGTGGACAGGGTTTAAGACAGGCTTTCTTT.